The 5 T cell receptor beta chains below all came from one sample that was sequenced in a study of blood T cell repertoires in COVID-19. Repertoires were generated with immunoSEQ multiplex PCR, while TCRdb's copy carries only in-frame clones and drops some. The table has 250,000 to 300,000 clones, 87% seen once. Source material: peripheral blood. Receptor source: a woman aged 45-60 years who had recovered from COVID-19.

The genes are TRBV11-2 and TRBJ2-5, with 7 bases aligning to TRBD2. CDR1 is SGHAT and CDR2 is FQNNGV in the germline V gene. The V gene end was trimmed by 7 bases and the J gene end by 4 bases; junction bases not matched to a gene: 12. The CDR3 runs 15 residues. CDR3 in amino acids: CASTPGAGRGETQYF. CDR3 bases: TGTGCCAGCACCCCCGGAGCGGGGAGGGGAGAGACCCAGTACTTC.

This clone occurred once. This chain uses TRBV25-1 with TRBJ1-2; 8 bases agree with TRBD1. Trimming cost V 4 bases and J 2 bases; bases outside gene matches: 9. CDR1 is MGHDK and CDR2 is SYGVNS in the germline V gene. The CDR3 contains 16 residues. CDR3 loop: CASSGPYRGWNYGYTF. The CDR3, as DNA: TGTGCCAGCAGTGGCCCGTACAGGGGGTGGAACTATGGCTACACCTTC.

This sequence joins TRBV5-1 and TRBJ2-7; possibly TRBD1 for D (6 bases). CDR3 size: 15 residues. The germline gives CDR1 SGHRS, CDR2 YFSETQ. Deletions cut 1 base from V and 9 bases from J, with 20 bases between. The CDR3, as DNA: TGCGCCAGCAGCTTGTTAATGGTGGGGGCCGATGGGCAGTACTTC. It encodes CASSLLMVGADGQYF.

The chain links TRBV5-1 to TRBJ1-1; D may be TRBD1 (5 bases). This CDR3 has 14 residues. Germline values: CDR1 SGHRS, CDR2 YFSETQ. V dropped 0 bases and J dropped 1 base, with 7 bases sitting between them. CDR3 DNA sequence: TGCGCCAGCAGCTTGGCCAGGGCGAACACTGAAGCTTTCTTT. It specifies CASSLARANTEAFF. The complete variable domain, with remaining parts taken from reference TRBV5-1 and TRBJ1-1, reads KAGVTQTPRYLIKTRGQQVTLSCSPISGHRSVSWYQQTPGQGLQFLFEYFSETQRNKGNFPGRFSGRQFSNSRSEMNVSTLELGDSALYLCASSLARANTEAFFGQGTRLTVV.

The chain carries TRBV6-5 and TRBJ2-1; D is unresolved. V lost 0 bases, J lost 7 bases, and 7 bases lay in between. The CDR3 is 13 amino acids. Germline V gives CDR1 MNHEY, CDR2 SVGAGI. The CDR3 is CASSYSVRNEQFF. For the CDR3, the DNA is TGTGCCAGCAGTTACTCGGTCAGAAATGAGCAGTTCTTC.